This T cell receptor beta chain was sequenced for a study of esophageal squamous cell carcinoma under preoperative chemotherapy. Looked up from germline, CDR1 is MNHNS and CDR2 is SASEGT. The CDR3 loop spans 15 amino acids. TCRdb recomputed calls from the PCR reads with MiXCR, one row per CDR3 protein. This repertoire shows about 12,000 distinct CDR3 sequences, around 50% found once; its top ten account for 15% to 20%. The time point denotes: before preoperative PTX-NDP chemotherapy. A remark on this clonotype: Its target is not known. An end of the junction does not agree with germline; a read error may underlie this.

Overall study results and limits: After chemotherapy, TCR diversity rose significantly in peripheral T cells but not in tumor-infiltrating lymphocytes.

The source of this sequence is a human donor with esophageal squamous cell carcinoma. The donor label of this sample is uncertain. This rearrangement joins TRBV6-1 to TRBJ2-4, with D tentatively TRBD1 (5 bases). The specimen was obtained from a patient given preoperative chemotherapy. CDR3 bases: TGTGCCAGCAGTGAACAACAGGAACGCACAAACACTCAGTACTTC. Translating gives CASSEQQERTNTQYF.